This passage covers 14 T cell receptor beta chains from one sample sequenced in a study. TCRdb reanalysed the RT-PCR reads using MiXCR and keeps one entry per CDR3 protein. Seen here are around 700,000 distinct CDR3 sequences, 11% to 15% observed once, and the top ten hold roughly 3.6%. Sequenced input: memory CD4+ T cells from blood. The receptors shown here come from a female donor in good health, serving as a healthy control.

The chain carries TRBV6-1 and TRBJ1-1, with 12 bases that match TRBD1. This CDR3 has 17 residues. Germline lookup yields CDR1 MNHNS and CDR2 SASEGT. The junction had 7 bases not matched to a gene; V was cut back by 2 bases and J by 3 bases. CDR3 residues: CASSEIGTGGVYTEAFF. In nucleotides, the CDR3 is TGTGCCAGCAGTGAAATTGGGACAGGGGGCGTCTACACTGAAGCTTTCTTT.

Comments on this clonotype: It may be a read error: a sequence one base away is much more abundant. This chain links TRBV6-5 with TRBJ2-1; 7 positions agree with TRBD1. Per the germline V gene, CDR1 is MNHEY and CDR2 is SVGAGI. CDR3 length equals 13 residues. V shed 2 bases, J shed 8 bases, and the junction held 3 bases outside the gene matches. CDR3 amino acids: CASSYDRADEQFF. CDR3 nucleotides: TGTGCCAGCAGTTACGACAGGGCGGATGAGCAGTTCTTC.

There are many counts of this clonotype. This sequence joins TRBV4-2 and TRBJ2-7, with TRBD2 as a possible D gene (6 bases). CDR3 length: 16 residues. Trimming shortened V by 3 bases and J by 2 bases, and 17 bases separated the two germline ends. Germline CDR1 and CDR2: LGHNA and YNFKEQ. The CDR3: CASSQARGGTPYEQYF. DNA for the CDR3: TGTGCCAGCAGCCAGGCCCGAGGAGGGACCCCCTACGAGCAGTACTTC.

This clonotype was picked up a small number of times. The CDR3 reads CAWSRQGGVQYF. The CDR3 DNA reads as TGTGCCTGGAGTAGACAGGGAGGGGTGCAGTATTTT. This rearrangement joins TRBV30 to TRBJ2-3; the D call may be TRBD1 or TRBD2 (7 bases each). The CDR3 spans 12 residues. The germline CDR1 and CDR2 sequences are GTSNPN and SVGIG (reference sequence). The V gene lost 2 bases and the J gene lost 11 bases, with 14 bases spanning the gap.

The chain joins TRBV18 to TRBJ2-1, with 7 bases identical to TRBD2. The CDR3 runs to 14 residues. Germline CDR1 and CDR2: KGHSH and LQKENI. V was pared by 5 bases and J by 6 bases, with 7 bases of the junction left unmatched. For the CDR3, the DNA is TGTGCCAGCTCAACCGGACTAGTTGGCAATGAGCAGTTCTTC. Its translation is CASSTGLVGNEQFF.

The sample holds a few counts of this clonotype. The chain has TRBV7-2 and TRBJ1-4; no firm D call. CDR1 SGHTA and CDR2 FQGNSA come from the germline V gene. V lost 1 base, J lost 5 bases, and 11 bases lay in between. The CDR3 has 15 residues. CDR3 loop: CASSLVVMSNEKLFF. As DNA, the CDR3 is TGTGCCAGCAGCTTAGTGGTTATGTCAAATGAAAAACTGTTTTTT.

V is TRBV6-2 or TRBV6-3 and J is TRBJ2-5, with TRBD2 matching 9 bases. The CDR3 length is 14 residues. Germline CDR1 MNHEY, CDR2 SVGEGT. After removal of 4 bases from V and 6 bases from J, the junction contained 6 bases not matched to a gene. Here the CDR3 reads CASSSLGLAKTQYF. The CDR3 bases are TGTGCCAGCAGTTCCCTCGGACTAGCGAAGACCCAGTACTTC.

In its sample, this clonotype was seen many times. The chain couples TRBV6-5 to TRBJ2-3; D may be TRBD2 (6 bases). The CDR3 spans 15 residues. The germline V and J ends were trimmed by 2 bases and 2 bases, with 11 bases remaining between them. CDR1 and CDR2 (germline): MNHEY, SVGAGI. CDR3 in DNA: TGTGCCAGCAGTTACGGAGGGTCCACCACAGATACGCAGTATTTT. This codes for CASSYGGSTTDTQYF.

The chain combines TRBV5-5 with TRBJ2-1; D is ambiguous. CDR3 length equals 13 residues. V lost 5 bases and J lost 4, with 10 bases in between. Germline V lookup: CDR1 SGHKS, CDR2 YYEKEE (reference sequence). CDR3 sequence: CASRLNQYNEQFF. DNA of the CDR3: TGTGCCAGCAGGCTAAACCAGTACAATGAGCAGTTCTTC.

The J gene is TRBJ2-3, the V gene TRBV18; weak D call: TRBD2 (6 bases). The germline V and J ends were trimmed by 4 bases and 6 bases, with 20 bases remaining between them. CDR1 is KGHSH and CDR2 is LQKENI in the germline V gene. The CDR3 is 16 residues long. DNA of the CDR3: TGTGCCAGCTCACTCGGGGGAGGATCACTCAGCGATACGCAGTATTTT. Its protein product is CASSLGGGSLSDTQYF.

This clonotype was picked up many times. The chain recombines TRBV5-6 with TRBJ1-6; 8 bases agree with TRBD1. The junction had 4 bases not matched to a gene; V was cut back by 2 bases and J by 6 bases. Germline V gene lookup returns CDR1 SGHDT and CDR2 YYEEEE. There are 15 residues in the CDR3. CDR3 bases: TGTGCCAGCAGCTTCCGGACAGGGTCTAATTCACCCCTCCACTTT. Its translation is CASSFRTGSNSPLHF.

This clonotype has only a few counts. The J gene is TRBJ2-2, the V gene TRBV7-9, with unresolved D. The CDR3 is 14 amino acids. Germline V gives CDR1 SEHNR, CDR2 FQNEAQ (reference sequence). Trimming removed 5 bases at V and 7 bases at J, with 14 bases between. The CDR3 spells CASSPQFTGGELFF. The CDR3 DNA follows: TGTGCCAGCAGCCCCCAATTTACCGGCGGGGAGCTGTTTTTT.

There are many counts of this clonotype. This sequence joins TRBV9 and TRBJ2-5; D is uncertain. The CDR3 has 13 residues. Trimming removed 1 base at V and 4 bases at J, with 8 bases between. The V gene's germline CDR1 is SGDLS and CDR2 YYNGEE. CDR3 region: CASSVSGIETQYF. The CDR3 nucleotides are TGTGCCAGCAGCGTAAGTGGGATAGAGACCCAGTACTTC.

The sample holds many counts of this clonotype. The chain uses TRBV4-3 and TRBJ2-2; TRBD1 might be the D (5 bases). Germline V gives CDR1 LGHNA, CDR2 YSLEER. This CDR3 is built from 16 residues. V shed 0 bases and J shed 5 bases, with 13 bases lying between them. The CDR3 here is CASSQEGRVRTGELFF. In DNA form, the CDR3 reads TGCGCCAGCAGCCAAGAGGGCAGGGTTAGGACCGGGGAGCTGTTTTTT.